Listed below are T cell receptor beta chains from one sample, sequenced in a study of T cell responses to AZD1222 COVID-19 vaccine. Assay: immunoSEQ multiplex PCR; the TCRdb copy retains only in-frame clones and omits some. The profile shows 50,000 to 70,000 clones, roughly 90% of them singletons. The sample in question was peripheral blood, obtained 28 days after the second AZD1222 dose. These receptors were collected from an adult who received the AZD1222 COVID-19 vaccine. The CDR3 runs from the conserved cysteine through the conserved F or W. D genes are given only for firm matches. Clone size, where shown, is once, few, many, or a class for clones that have expanded.

length: 15
V: TRBV21-1
J: TRBJ1-1
D: NA
size: NA
CDR3: CASSKAGPGDTEAFF
DNA: TGTGCCAGCAGCAAAGCGGGACCAGGGGACACTGAAGCTTTCTTT

length: 14
V: TRBV27
J: TRBJ1-1
D: NA
size: NA
CDR3: CASTPGHWNTEAFF
DNA: TGTGCCAGCACCCCGGGACACTGGAACACTGAAGCTTTCTTT

length: 14
V: TRBV5-1
J: TRBJ1-2
D: NA
size: NA
CDR3: CASSLATDRYGYTF
DNA: TGCGCCAGCAGCTTGGCCACGGATCGCTATGGCTACACCTTC

length: 16
V: TRBV7-6
J: TRBJ1-4
D: NA
size: few
CDR3: CASSLVFGARGEKLFF
DNA: TGTGCCAGCAGCTTAGTATTCGGGGCGCGCGGTGAAAAACTGTTTTTT

length: 13
V: TRBV4-3
J: TRBJ1-4
D: NA
size: NA
CDR3: CASSQGVYEKLFF
DNA: TGCGCCAGCAGCCAAGGGGTTTATGAAAAACTGTTTTTT

length: 15
V: TRBV4-2
J: TRBJ2-7
D: NA
size: NA
CDR3: CASSQDSGELYEQYF
DNA: TGTGCCAGCAGCCAAGATTCGGGGGAGCTCTACGAGCAGTACTTC

length: 13
V: TRBV12-3/TRBV12-4
J: TRBJ1-5
D: NA
size: NA
CDR3: CASSPTANQPQHF
DNA: TGTGCCAGCAGCCCGACAGCGAATCAGCCCCAGCATTTT

length: 13
V: TRBV10-3
J: TRBJ1-5
D: TRBD1
size: NA
CDR3: CAISGQGNQPQHF
DNA: TGTGCCATCAGTGGACAGGGGAATCAGCCCCAGCATTTT

length: 13
V: TRBV18
J: TRBJ2-2
D: NA
size: NA
CDR3: CASSPPGVGELFF
DNA: TGTGCCAGCTCACCTCCAGGGGTCGGGGAGCTGTTTTTT

length: 18
V: TRBV4-1
J: TRBJ2-7
D: TRBD2
size: large
CDR3: CASSQEGDGGRGPYEQYF
DNA: TGCGCCAGCAGCCAAGAAGGGGATGGCGGGAGGGGGCCCTACGAGCAGTACTTC

length: 17
V: TRBV7-2
J: TRBJ2-5
D: TRBD2
size: NA
CDR3: CASSLGVQRGGLETQYF
DNA: TGTGCCAGCAGCTTAGGGGTTCAGCGGGGGGGCCTTGAGACCCAGTACTTC

length: 17
V: TRBV7-6
J: TRBJ1-2
D: TRBD1
size: NA
CDR3: CASSSPVAGTDAYGYTF
DNA: TGTGCCAGCAGCTCACCCGTGGCCGGGACAGATGCCTATGGCTACACCTTC

length: 13
V: TRBV18
J: TRBJ2-2
D: NA
size: once
CDR3: CASSPPGAGELFF
DNA: TGTGCCAGCTCACCACCGGGGGCCGGGGAGCTGTTTTTT

length: 15
V: TRBV7-9
J: TRBJ1-1
D: TRBD1
size: NA
CDR3: CASSSQGARDTEAFF
DNA: TGTGCCAGCAGCTCGCAGGGGGCGCGGGACACTGAAGCTTTCTTT

length: 16
V: TRBV7-9
J: TRBJ1-1
D: NA
size: NA
CDR3: CASSSSRRGAYTEAFF
DNA: TGTGCCAGCAGCTCGAGTCGCCGGGGCGCATACACTGAAGCTTTCTTT

length: 15
V: TRBV19
J: TRBJ1-2
D: TRBD1
size: NA
CDR3: CASSIKGQGDYGYTF
DNA: TGTGCCAGTAGTATCAAAGGACAGGGGGACTATGGCTACACCTTC

length: 14
V: TRBV27
J: TRBJ2-2
D: TRBD2
size: NA
CDR3: CASRASGHTGELFF
DNA: TGTGCCAGCAGGGCTAGCGGCCACACCGGGGAGCTGTTTTTT

length: 16
V: TRBV9
J: TRBJ2-7
D: NA
size: NA
CDR3: CASSVALGRKNYEQYF
DNA: TGTGCCAGCAGCGTAGCGTTGGGCAGAAAAAACTACGAGCAGTACTTC

length: 12
V: TRBV6-6
J: TRBJ1-5
D: NA
size: NA
CDR3: CASSLYRQPQHF
DNA: TGTGCCAGCAGTCTTTATCGTCAGCCCCAGCATTTT

length: 11
V: TRBV20-1
J: TRBJ1-1
D: NA
size: NA
CDR3: CSASVRGSAFF
DNA: TGCAGTGCTTCAGTGAGAGGTAGTGCTTTCTTT

length: 16
V: TRBV21-1
J: TRBJ2-7
D: NA
size: few
CDR3: CASSAKGSPFRYEQYF
DNA: TGTGCCAGCAGCGCAAAAGGTTCTCCTTTTAGGTACGAGCAGTACTTC

length: 14
V: TRBV10-3
J: TRBJ1-6
D: NA
size: NA
CDR3: CAISERGVGSPLHF
DNA: TGTGCCATCAGTGAGCGGGGGGTAGGTTCACCCCTCCACTTT

length: 17
V: TRBV4-1
J: TRBJ2-5
D: TRBD2
size: NA
CDR3: CASSQFSAGGSKETQYF
DNA: TGCGCCAGCAGCCAATTTTCGGCGGGAGGTTCGAAAGAGACCCAGTACTTC

length: 15
V: TRBV7-2
J: TRBJ1-5
D: TRBD1
size: few
CDR3: CASSPGGGSNQPQHF
DNA: TGTGCCAGCAGCCCAGGGGGCGGCAGCAATCAGCCCCAGCATTTT

length: 13
V: TRBV28
J: TRBJ1-5
D: NA
size: NA
CDR3: CASSWGLNQPQHF
DNA: TGTGCCAGCAGTTGGGGGCTCAATCAGCCCCAGCATTTT

length: 15
V: TRBV5-8
J: TRBJ1-6
D: NA
size: NA
CDR3: CASSFGGTNNSPLHF
DNA: TGTGCCAGCAGCTTCGGGGGAACGAATAATTCACCCCTCCACTTT

length: 13
V: TRBV28
J: TRBJ1-4
D: NA
size: NA
CDR3: CASSRHGAEKLFF
DNA: TGTGCCAGCAGTCGACATGGAGCTGAAAAACTGTTTTTT

length: 15
V: TRBV5-4
J: TRBJ2-5
D: NA
size: NA
CDR3: CASSLKSAGQETQYF
DNA: TGTGCCAGCAGCTTGAAGAGTGCGGGCCAAGAGACCCAGTACTTC

length: 13
V: TRBV30
J: TRBJ1-2
D: NA
size: NA
CDR3: CAWTPGFYYGYTF
DNA: TGTGCCTGGACCCCAGGATTTTACTATGGCTACACCTTC

length: 14
V: TRBV2
J: TRBJ2-7
D: NA
size: NA
CDR3: CASSEGAIGRGQYF
DNA: TGTGCCAGCAGTGAAGGAGCCATCGGGCGAGGGCAGTACTTC

length: 14
V: TRBV18
J: TRBJ1-4
D: NA
size: NA
CDR3: CASSPGGSNEKLFF
DNA: TGTGCCAGCTCACCCGGCGGCTCTAATGAAAAACTGTTTTTT

length: 12
V: TRBV5-6
J: TRBJ1-2
D: NA
size: once
CDR3: CASTLRERGYTF
DNA: TGTGCCAGCACTCTCAGGGAGCGGGGCTACACCTTC

length: 15
V: TRBV15
J: TRBJ1-6
D: NA
size: NA
CDR3: CATSSSQTINSPLHF
DNA: TGTGCCACCAGCAGTAGTCAGACGATAAATTCACCCCTCCACTTT

length: 15
V: TRBV28
J: TRBJ2-7
D: TRBD2
size: NA
CDR3: CASSFGAGGRGEQYF
DNA: TGTGCCAGCAGTTTCGGGGCGGGAGGTAGGGGCGAGCAGTACTTC

length: 15
V: TRBV28
J: TRBJ2-7
D: TRBD1
size: NA
CDR3: CASSTRDSRRHEQYF
DNA: TGTGCCAGCAGTACCCGGGACAGCCGGCGCCACGAGCAGTACTTC

length: 15
V: TRBV18
J: TRBJ1-3
D: NA
size: once
CDR3: CASSPMGSSGNTIYF
DNA: TGTGCCAGCTCACCAATGGGATCCTCCGGGAACACCATATATTTT

length: 14
V: TRBV7-8
J: TRBJ2-4
D: NA
size: NA
CDR3: CASSLGVAKNIQYF
DNA: TGTGCCAGCAGCTTAGGGGTGGCCAAAAACATTCAGTACTTC

length: 19
V: TRBV11-2
J: TRBJ2-1
D: TRBD2
size: NA
CDR3: CASSLEFPSGDWGGDEQFF
DNA: TGTGCCAGCAGCTTAGAATTTCCTAGCGGTGATTGGGGAGGGGATGAGCAGTTCTTC

length: 14
V: TRBV6-5
J: TRBJ1-4
D: NA
size: NA
CDR3: CASSYSGESEKLFF
DNA: TGTGCCAGCAGTTACTCCGGGGAGTCTGAAAAACTGTTTTTT

length: 18
V: TRBV4-3
J: TRBJ1-3
D: NA
size: once
CDR3: CASSQDPDGKLSGNTIYF
DNA: TGCGCCAGCAGCCAAGATCCAGACGGAAAACTCTCTGGAAACACCATATATTTT

length: 14
V: TRBV7-2
J: TRBJ2-3
D: NA
size: NA
CDR3: CASSNRLGPDTQYF
DNA: TGTGCCAGCAGCAACCGCCTAGGTCCAGATACGCAGTATTTT

length: 13
V: TRBV10-3
J: TRBJ1-2
D: NA
size: NA
CDR3: CAIASPVSWGYTF
DNA: TGTGCCATCGCGTCTCCCGTAAGTTGGGGCTACACCTTC

length: 15
V: TRBV5-1
J: TRBJ2-7
D: TRBD1
size: NA
CDR3: CASSRSGQGSYEQYF
DNA: TGCGCCAGCAGCCGAAGCGGACAGGGGTCCTACGAGCAGTACTTC

length: 16
V: TRBV7-2
J: TRBJ1-5
D: NA
size: few
CDR3: CASSLSPGMTISPQHF
DNA: TGTGCCAGCAGCTTATCCCCGGGCATGACAATCAGCCCCCAGCATTTT

length: 16
V: TRBV18
J: TRBJ2-3
D: TRBD1
size: NA
CDR3: CASSLTGDRGRDTQYF
DNA: TGTGCCAGCTCCCTGACGGGGGACAGGGGACGTGATACGCAGTATTTT

length: 16
V: TRBV3-1/TRBV3-2
J: TRBJ2-5
D: NA
size: NA
CDR3: CASSLGTELWGETQYF
DNA: TGTGCCAGCAGCCTCGGGACCGAACTTTGGGGGGAGACCCAGTACTTC